This T cell receptor (beta chain) was identified in a study of brain T cells in children with intractable seizures. Whole-study findings and limits: Patients' HCMV serostatus was unknown; virus specificity rests on CDR3 similarity alone. Pre- and post-surgery blood differed in depth, so pre-surgery absences may be undersampling.

The CDR3 runs 15 residues. Germline loops: CDR1 MNHEY, CDR2 SVGAGI. The trim removed 0 bases at V and 11 bases at J, leaving 8 bases unmatched. The data were produced by immunoSEQ multiplex PCR, yet TCRdb's version contains in-frame clones alone and is incomplete. Here the sample spans a few hundred thousand clones, more than 85% being singletons. Concerning this clone: The antigen is undetermined.

Time point specified: blood from clinic visit 5 months post-surgery; TSC patient then seizure free. Sequencing was limited to surgery cases with top T cell transcript signatures in brain tissue. Before surgery, patients took at least one anti-epileptic drug. The source was peripheral blood, collected approximately 5 months after surgery. This chain connects TRBV6-5 to TRBJ1-4; TRBD1 agrees at 8 bases. The receptor comes from a boy younger than two with tuberous sclerosis and intractable seizures. CDR3 sequence reads: CASSYSSRGPGKLFF. In DNA, the CDR3 is TGTGCCAGCAGTTACTCGTCCAGGGGGCCGGGGAAACTGTTTTTT.